This T cell receptor beta chain was identified in a study of cytomegalovirus exposure and HLA in healthy donors. Study information: The early release's HLA-typed donors yielded some 85 million unique TCRs. General study points: The authors later found HLA-associated TCR beta chains more clonally expanded than equally common others. Follow-up analysis found HLA locus-dependent TCR association rates, highest for DRB1 and lowest for HLA-C. High sensitivity and specificity were reportedly achieved when the classifier diagnosed cytomegalovirus status.

Germline V gene lookup returns CDR1 SGHNT and CDR2 YENEEA. V shed 3 bases and J shed 6 bases, with 7 bases lying between them. CDR3 length: 12 amino acids. Primers: 60 Vbeta forward and 13 Jbeta reverse. The table came from immunoSEQ multiplex PCR; TCRdb's copy has only in-frame clones and leaves some out. This table has approximately 140,000 clones, 88% appearing once. A word on this clone: As yet, its antigen is unknown.

The sample taken for sequencing was PBMCs. This sequence originates from a middle-aged woman in good health and CMV-seronegative. The V and J genes are TRBV11-3 and TRBJ2-3; D not certain. The CDR3 bases are TGTGCCAGCAGCTTCGTGTCCGATACGCAGTATTTT. Protein sequence: CASSFVSDTQYF.